The 22 T cell receptor beta chains listed next were all sequenced from one sample in a study of CD8 T cells in ankylosing spondylitis. TCRdb fed the 5' RACE reads into MiXCR, producing one record per CDR3 protein. Here the sample spans about 100,000 distinct CDR3 sequences, roughly 8.3% being singletons. Specimen: blood, either unsorted or a sorted T cell fraction (not recorded which). The origin of the receptors is a male donor with ankylosing spondylitis or in good health (not recorded which).

The rearrangement joins TRBV7-3 to TRBJ2-1, with TRBD2 matching over 7 bases. CDR3 length: 14 residues. With V trimmed by 3 bases and J by 9 bases, 8 bases remained unmatched. CDR1 and CDR2 (germline): SGHTA, FQGTGA. CDR3: CASSLAGEVGEQFF. The CDR3 coding sequence is TGTGCCAGCAGCTTGGCGGGGGAGGTGGGTGAGCAGTTCTTC.

The V gene is TRBV6-2 or TRBV6-3, the J gene TRBJ1-3, with no clear D. The CDR3 is 13 residues long. V was trimmed by 6 bases and J by 4 bases, leaving 10 bases between them. Germline lookup yields CDR1 MNHEY and CDR2 SVGEGT. The CDR3 loop reads CASRAPSGNTIYF. For the CDR3, the DNA is TGTGCCAGCAGAGCTCCATCAGGAAACACCATATATTTT.

The sample holds many counts of this clonotype. The gene calls are TRBV4-3 and TRBJ2-7, with 10 bases matching TRBD1. This CDR3 has 15 amino acids. Per germline, CDR1 LGHNA and CDR2 YSLEER. The V and J ends lost 5 bases and 4 bases, in that order; junction bases with no gene match: 8. The CDR3: CASSRGGTGEYEQYF. CDR3 DNA: TGCGCCAGCAGCAGGGGGGGGACAGGGGAATACGAGCAGTACTTC.

This clonotype showed up many times. The chain recombines TRBV7-2 with TRBJ2-3; D is unresolved. CDR3 length: 13 residues. Trimming removed 2 bases at V and 7 bases at J, with 10 bases between. Germline values: CDR1 SGHTA, CDR2 FQGNSA. CDR3: CASSLRSLHTQYF. DNA of the CDR3: TGTGCCAGCAGCTTAAGGTCTCTCCATACGCAGTATTTT.

The table lists this clonotype with a few counts. One end of the junction is discordant with germline, which a read error may explain. This chain joins TRBV7-2 and TRBJ2-1, with 8 nucleotides matching TRBD2. The CDR3 totals 14 residues. CDR1 is SGHTA, CDR2 FQGNSA, per germline. The CDR3 DNA follows: TGTGCCAGCACCTTACAAACTAGCGGCAATGAGCAGTTCTTC. This sequence encodes CASTLQTSGNEQFF. Full variable domain (missing parts from reference TRBV7-2 and TRBJ2-1): GAGVSQSPSNKVTEKGKDVELRCDPISGHTALYWYRQSLGQGLEFLIYFQGNSAPDKSGLPSDRFSAERTGGSVSTLTIQRTQQEDSAVYLCASTLQTSGNEQFFGPGTRLTVL.

CDR3 region: CASSSPIGLAGWSTGELFF. The CDR3, as DNA: TGTGCCAGCAGCTCCCCAATCGGACTAGCGGGATGGTCGACCGGGGAGCTGTTTTTT. The V gene is TRBV11-1, the J gene TRBJ2-2; 12 positions match TRBD2. The junction had 14 bases not matched to a gene; V was cut back by 4 bases and J by 5 bases. The CDR3 length is 19 residues. Germline V gene sequence: CDR1 SGHAT, CDR2 FQDESV (reference sequence).

This clonotype was recorded many times. The J gene is TRBJ2-3, the V gene TRBV2, with TRBD1 identical over 7 bases. Germline V gives CDR1 SNHLY, CDR2 FYNNEI. Losses at the gene ends were 8 bases for V and 2 bases for J; bases not matched to a gene: 4. The CDR3 is 13 residues long. In nucleotides, the CDR3 is TGTGCCAGCGGAAGGGGGCACACAGATACGCAGTATTTT. As protein: CASGRGHTDTQYF.

The chain uses TRBV30 and TRBJ1-5; no clear D. Per germline, CDR1 GTSNPN and CDR2 SVGIG (reference sequence). Trimming removed 1 base at V and 3 bases at J, with 4 bases between. The CDR3 has 12 amino acids. CDR3 amino acids: CAWSGPNQPQHF. The CDR3 DNA is TGTGCCTGGAGTGGGCCCAATCAGCCCCAGCATTTT.

This clonotype was counted a few times. The chain joins TRBV9 to TRBJ1-3; TRBD1 aligns across 7 bases. The CDR3 consists of 16 residues. With 1 base clipped from V and 2 bases from J, the junction kept 6 bases outside the gene matches. Germline loops: CDR1 SGDLS, CDR2 YYNGEE. The CDR3 loop is CASSVLQGLTGNTIYF. The CDR3 nucleotides read TGTGCCAGCAGCGTATTACAGGGGCTCACTGGAAACACCATATATTTT.

On this clonotype itself: This may arise from a read error, as a much more abundant clone is one base away. The chain couples TRBV5-1 to TRBJ2-7; D uncertain. Germline loops: CDR1 SGHRS, CDR2 YFSETQ. The CDR3 totals 18 residues. The CDR3 DNA is TGCGTCAGCAGCCACTCGTCCAGGTATCTTCTAAGCTCCTACGAGCAGTACTTC. Residues: CVSSHSSRYLLSSYEQYF.

This clonotype has only a few counts. CDR3 DNA: TGTGCCAGCAGCTGGTCCACAGGATCCCAGCCCCAGCATTTT. Translated, it gives CASSWSTGSQPQHF. The V gene is TRBV5-6, the J gene TRBJ1-5; D possibly corresponds to TRBD1 (5 bases). This CDR3 spans 14 amino acids. Germline V lookup: CDR1 SGHDT, CDR2 YYEEEE. V was trimmed by 3 bases and J by 7 bases, leaving 14 bases between them.

This CDR3 is CASSFRGTGLTGELFF. As DNA, the CDR3 is TGTGCCAGCAGTTTCCGGGGGACAGGGCTTACCGGGGAGCTGTTTTTT. The chain employs TRBV27 and TRBJ2-2, with 9 bases lining up with TRBD1. There are 16 residues in the CDR3. After removal of 3 bases from V and 5 bases from J, the junction contained 7 bases not matched to a gene. From germline, CDR1 is MNHEY and CDR2 SMNVEV (reference sequence).

This clonotype was seen repeatedly, ten times or more. The rearrangement joins TRBV6-2 or TRBV6-3 to TRBJ2-7, with D perhaps TRBD1 or TRBD2 (6 bases each). The germline V gene has CDR1 MNHEY and CDR2 SVGEGT. V was cut by 5 bases and J by 4 bases, with 21 bases left in between. The CDR3 totals 16 residues. CDR3 nucleotides: TGTGCCAGCAGTCAAGGTTCCGAGGGGGGACGTTACGAGCAGTACTTC. It is translated as CASSQGSEGGRYEQYF.

Notes on this clonotype: A read error is possible here, since a much larger clone lies one base away. The chain employs TRBV4-3 and TRBJ2-7; D gene uncertain. CDR3 size: 14 residues. V lost 0 bases to trimming and J lost 6 bases, with 12 bases between them. In germline, CDR1 is LGHNA, CDR2 YSLEER. The CDR3 loop reads CASSQDRTHCEQYF. The CDR3 DNA is TGCGCCAGCAGCCAAGATCGAACACACTGCGAGCAGTACTTC.

This clonotype was picked up many times. The genes are TRBV7-2 and TRBJ1-1; 8 nucleotides line up with TRBD1. This CDR3 contains 14 residues. Trimming cost V 4 bases and J 5 bases; bases outside gene matches: 6. The germline V gene has CDR1 SGHTA and CDR2 FQGNSA. The CDR3 DNA reads as TGTGCCAGCAGCTCCCTCAGGGGGCTAACTGAAGCTTTCTTT. Its translation is CASSSLRGLTEAFF. The full variable domain, rest sourced from reference TRBV7-2 and TRBJ1-1, is GAGVSQSPSNKVTEKGKDVELRCDPISGHTALYWYRQSLGQGLEFLIYFQGNSAPDKSGLPSDRFSAERTGGSVSTLTIQRTQQEDSAVYLCASSSLRGLTEAFFGQGTRLTVV.

The sample holds many counts of this clonotype. The chain couples TRBV2 to TRBJ2-5; 7 bases agree with TRBD1. Germline V gene data show CDR1 as SNHLY and CDR2 as FYNNEI. V gave up 5 bases and J gave up 5 bases; unmatched junction bases: 8. The CDR3 runs to 14 residues. CDR3 in DNA: TGTGCCAGCAGTCGAGATCAGGGGGAGGAGACCCAGTACTTC. Translation: CASSRDQGEETQYF.

The sample holds many counts of this clonotype. The V call is TRBV11-2, the J call TRBJ2-2, with 8 nucleotides matching TRBD1. V lost 8 bases to trimming and J lost 2 bases; unmatched junction nucleotides: 13. CDR1 is SGHAT, CDR2 FQNNGV, per germline. CDR3 size: 17 residues. CDR3 amino acids: CASGRDRWAQNTGELFF. The CDR3 nucleotides read TGTGCCAGCGGGCGGGACAGGTGGGCCCAAAACACCGGGGAGCTGTTTTTT.

In its sample, this clonotype was seen many times. This sequence joins TRBV5-1 and TRBJ1-1; 7 positions match TRBD1. Germline CDR1 and CDR2: SGHRS and YFSETQ. After removal of 10 bases from V and 0 bases from J, the junction contained 9 bases not matched to a gene. CDR3 length: 14 residues. The CDR3: CASRTGDMNTEAFF. In nucleotides, the CDR3 is TGCGCCTCTCGGACAGGCGACATGAACACTGAAGCTTTCTTT.

This clonotype has a handful of counts. The rearrangement joins TRBV5-1 to TRBJ2-7, with D possibly matching TRBD2 (6 bases). V lost 0 bases and J 0 bases, leaving 13 bases between the germline ends. The germline gives CDR1 SGHRS, CDR2 YFSETQ. The CDR3 sequence is 16 residues long. The CDR3 protein is CASSLDSRRDSYEQYF. The CDR3 bases are TGCGCCAGCAGCTTGGACTCTAGGAGGGACTCCTACGAGCAGTACTTC.

The chain combines TRBV20-1 with TRBJ2-7; D not certain. Trimming removed 6 bases from V and 4 bases from J, with 22 bases in between. This CDR3 region has 15 residues. Germline-derived CDR1 and CDR2 are DFQATT and SNEGSKA (reference sequence). The CDR3 is CSASMAAELGYEQYF. DNA for the CDR3: TGCAGTGCCTCCATGGCGGCGGAATTAGGGTACGAGCAGTACTTC.

This clonotype occurred many times. The CDR3 protein is CASSLGRSFNSPLHF. Here the CDR3 DNA reads TGTGCCAGCAGTTTAGGACGGAGCTTCAATTCACCCCTCCACTTT. The J gene is TRBJ1-6, the V gene TRBV12-3 or TRBV12-4; D gene uncertain. Trimming removed 1 base from V and 7 bases from J, with 11 bases in between. The CDR3 totals 15 residues.

This clonotype was recorded many times. One end of the junction is discordant with germline, which a read error may explain. This chain links TRBV12-5 with TRBJ2-1, with D maybe TRBD2 (6 bases). This CDR3 comprises 13 residues. The V gene's germline CDR1 is LGHNT and CDR2 FRNRAP. CDR3 residues: CASGLVRGGTYMF. The CDR3 nucleotides are TGTGCTAGTGGTTTGGTACGGGGAGGAACTTACATGTTC.